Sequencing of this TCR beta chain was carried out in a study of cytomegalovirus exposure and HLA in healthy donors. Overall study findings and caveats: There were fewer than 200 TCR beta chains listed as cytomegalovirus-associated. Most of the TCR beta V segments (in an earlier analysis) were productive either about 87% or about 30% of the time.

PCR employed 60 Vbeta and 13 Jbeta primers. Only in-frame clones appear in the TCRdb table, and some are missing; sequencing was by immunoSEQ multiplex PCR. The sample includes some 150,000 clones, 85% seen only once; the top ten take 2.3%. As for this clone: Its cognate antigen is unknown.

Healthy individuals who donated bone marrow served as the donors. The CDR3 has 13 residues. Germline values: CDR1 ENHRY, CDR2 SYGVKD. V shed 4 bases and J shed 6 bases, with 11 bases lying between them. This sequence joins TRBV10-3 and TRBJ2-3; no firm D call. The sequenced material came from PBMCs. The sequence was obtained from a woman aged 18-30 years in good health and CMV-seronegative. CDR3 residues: CAISGGSYDTQYF. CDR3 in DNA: TGTGCCATCAGTGGAGGATCGTACGATACGCAGTATTTT.